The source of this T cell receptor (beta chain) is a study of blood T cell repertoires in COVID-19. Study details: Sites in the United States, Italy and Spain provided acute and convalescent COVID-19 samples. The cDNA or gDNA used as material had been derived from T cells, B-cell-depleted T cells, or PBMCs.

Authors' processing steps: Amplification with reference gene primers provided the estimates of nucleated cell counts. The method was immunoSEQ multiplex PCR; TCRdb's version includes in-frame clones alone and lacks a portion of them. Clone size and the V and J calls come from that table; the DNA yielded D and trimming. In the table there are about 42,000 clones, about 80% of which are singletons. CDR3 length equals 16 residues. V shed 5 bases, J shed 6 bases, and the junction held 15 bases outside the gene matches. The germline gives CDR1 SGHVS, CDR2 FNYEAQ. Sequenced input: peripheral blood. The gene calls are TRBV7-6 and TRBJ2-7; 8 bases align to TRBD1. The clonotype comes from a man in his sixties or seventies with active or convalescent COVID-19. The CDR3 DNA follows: TGTGCCAGCAGCCCCCCAGGTACAGGGGGGCCCGGCGAGCAGTACTTC. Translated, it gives CASSPPGTGGPGEQYF.